The 25 T cell receptor beta chains below all came from one sample that was sequenced in a study of immune evolution from preneoplasia to lung adenocarcinoma. Assay used: immunoSEQ multiplex PCR; TCRdb lists only in-frame clones, some missing. The sample lists 4,500 to 6,500 clones; around 80% were seen once. What was sequenced was FFPE minimally invasive lung adenocarcinoma tissue. These receptors were taken from a person aged 60-79 years with lung adenocarcinoma.

This chain uses TRBV2 with TRBJ2-4; 7 bases line up with TRBD1. The length of the CDR3 is 13 residues. The junction had 7 bases not matched to a gene; V was cut back by 8 bases and J by 6 bases. Germline values: CDR1 SNHLY, CDR2 FYNNEI. CDR3 loop: CASGVGQRNIQYF. CDR3 in DNA: TGTGCCAGCGGTGTGGGACAGAGAAACATTCAGTACTTC.

This clone was seen only a few times. CDR3 amino acids: CASSEATFGEQFF. The CDR3 DNA is TGTGCCAGCAGCGAAGCGACCTTCGGTGAGCAGTTCTTC. The chain employs TRBV14 and TRBJ2-1; D is uncertain. Germline V gene sequence: CDR1 SGHDN, CDR2 FVKESK. The CDR3 is made up of 13 amino acids. Trimming cost V 5 bases and J 9 bases, with 14 bases left between them. Looking up the rest from reference TRBV14 and TRBJ2-1 gives the full variable domain: EAGVTQFPSHSVIEKGQTVTLRCDPISGHDNLYWYRRVMGKEIKFLLHFVKESKQDESGMPNNRFLAERTGGTYSTLKVQPAELEDSGVYFCASSEATFGEQFFGPGTRLTVL.

By share of the sample, this clone is hyperexpanded. J is TRBJ1-1 and V is TRBV29-1, with D maybe TRBD1 (6 bases). CDR3 length: 13 amino acids. Germline lookup yields CDR1 SQVTM and CDR2 ANQGSEA. Trimming removed 6 bases from V and 0 bases from J, with 11 bases in between. Here the CDR3 reads CSVGQRLNTEAFF. The DNA of the CDR3 is TGCAGCGTAGGACAGCGGCTGAACACTGAAGCTTTCTTT.

This clone was detected only once. Other DNA sequences within the sample encode an identical CDR3. The chain is built from TRBV18 and TRBJ2-5; no definite D call. V lost 3 bases and J 5 bases, leaving 7 bases between the germline ends. The CDR3 is made up of 12 amino acids. Germline CDR1 reads KGHSH; CDR2 reads LQKENI. The CDR3 loop is CASSPGQETQYF. In nucleotides, the CDR3 is TGTGCCAGCTCACCGGGTCAGGAGACCCAGTACTTC. Together with reference TRBV18 and TRBJ2-5, the CDR3 gives the full variable domain: NAGVMQNPRHLVRRRGQEARLRCSPMKGHSHVYWYRQLPEEGLKFMVYLQKENIIDESGMPKERFSAEFPKEGPSILRIQQVVRGDSAAYFCASSPGQETQYFGPGTRLLVL.

The chain couples TRBV7-8 to TRBJ1-1; D not resolved. Per germline, CDR1 SGHVS and CDR2 FQNEAQ. V gave up 5 bases and J gave up 2 bases, with 12 bases separating them. This CDR3 is 14 amino acids long. The CDR3 is CASSILQSNTEAFF. DNA of the CDR3: TGTGCCAGCAGCATCCTACAGAGTAACACTGAAGCTTTCTTT. The full variable domain, rest sourced from reference TRBV7-8 and TRBJ1-1, is GAGVSQSPRYKVAKRGQDVALRCDPISGHVSLFWYQQALGQGPEFLTYFQNEAQLDKSGLPSDRFFAERPEGSVSTLKIQRTQQEDSAVYLCASSILQSNTEAFFGQGTRLTVV.

This clone was seen more than once but under ten times. This chain connects TRBV2 to TRBJ1-2, with D unresolved. CDR3 length: 14 amino acids. Germline V CDR1 and CDR2: SNHLY, FYNNEI. Trimming shortened V by 2 bases and J by 4 bases, and 11 bases separated the two germline ends. The CDR3 protein is CASSELPGAYGYTF. In nucleotides, the CDR3 is TGTGCCAGCAGTGAATTACCGGGTGCCTATGGCTACACCTTC.

This chain connects TRBV9 to TRBJ2-3, with D tentatively TRBD1 or TRBD2 (5 bases each). CDR1 SGDLS and CDR2 YYNGEE come from the germline V gene. Trimming took 0 bases from V and 2 from J, leaving 16 bases between them. CDR3 length: 17 amino acids. CDR3 sequence (DNA): TGTGCCAGCAGCGTAGGTGTTGGGGGTCTTTCCACAGATACGCAGTATTTT. It encodes CASSVGVGGLSTDTQYF.

This clone has a handful of counts. The chain is built from TRBV5-6 and TRBJ1-5; no clear D. There are 12 residues in the CDR3. Trimming took off 0 bases at V and 6 bases at J, with 4 bases between the two ends. The V gene's germline CDR1 is SGHDT and CDR2 YYEEEE. The chain's CDR3 is CASSLGAQPQHF. In DNA, the CDR3 is TGTGCCAGCAGCTTGGGCGCTCAGCCCCAGCATTTT.

V and J are TRBV20-1 and TRBJ2-7; unclear D gene. The V and J ends lost 1 base and 5 bases respectively, with 3 bases between them. Germline loops: CDR1 DFQATT, CDR2 SNEGSKA (reference sequence). CDR3 size: 10 residues. The CDR3 loop is CSARGDEQYF. Written as DNA, the CDR3 is TGCAGTGCTAGAGGGGACGAGCAGTACTTC.

The chain carries TRBV7-9 and TRBJ1-4; 8 bases line up with TRBD1. CDR1 SEHNR and CDR2 FQNEAQ come from the germline V gene (reference sequence). The V and J ends lost 3 bases and 7 bases, in that order; junction bases with no gene match: 7. CDR3 size: 15 residues. In DNA, the CDR3 is TGTGCCAGCAGCTTCGGACAGGGAGAGGTTGAAAAACTGTTTTTT. Protein product: CASSFGQGEVEKLFF.

Here the CDR3 DNA reads TGTGCCAGCAGCTTAGGGCTGGACTTACTTCTAGGCTACACCTTC. This gives the protein CASSLGLDLLLGYTF. This chain links TRBV11-2 with TRBJ1-2, with D unclear. Germline loops: CDR1 SGHAT, CDR2 FQNNGV. Trimming removed 1 base at V and 8 bases at J, with 17 bases between. The CDR3 has 15 amino acids.

This chain's CDR3 is CASSHLDEQFF. The CDR3, as DNA: TGTGCCAGCTCACACTTAGATGAGCAGTTCTTC. V and J are TRBV18 and TRBJ2-1; D remains ambiguous. Deletions cut 4 bases from V and 8 bases from J, with 6 bases between. In germline, CDR1 is KGHSH, CDR2 LQKENI. This CDR3 comprises 11 residues.

V gene TRBV7-2 combines with J gene TRBJ1-2; the D gene is possibly TRBD1 (6 bases). Germline values: CDR1 SGHTA, CDR2 FQGNSA. The ends were cut back, 1 base at V and 4 bases at J, with 13 bases in the middle. The length of the CDR3 is 15 residues. Written as DNA, the CDR3 is TGTGCCAGCAGCTTAGGACCAGGGGAGTCCTATGGCTACACCTTC. Protein product: CASSLGPGESYGYTF.

V gene TRBV9 combines with J gene TRBJ2-6, with D perhaps TRBD1 or TRBD2 (5 bases each). There are 15 residues in the CDR3. V shed 2 bases and J shed 4 bases, with 10 bases lying between them. In germline, CDR1 is SGDLS, CDR2 YYNGEE. The CDR3 bases are TGTGCCAGCAGCGTTGGGACGCTAGGGGCCAACGTCCTGACTTTC. It yields the protein CASSVGTLGANVLTF.

The genes are TRBV30 and TRBJ2-7, with D tentatively TRBD2 (5 bases). V was cut by 0 bases and J by 6 bases, with 15 bases left in between. CDR1 and CDR2 (germline): GTSNPN, SVGIG (reference sequence). CDR3 size: 14 residues. CDR3 coding DNA: TGTGCCTGGAGTGTAGGAGGCCCTCGGGTCGAGCAGTACTTC. Its protein product is CAWSVGGPRVEQYF.

The V call is TRBV11-2, the J call TRBJ2-7; TRBD1 is a possible D gene (5 bases). The length of the CDR3 is 18 residues. In germline, CDR1 is SGHAT, CDR2 FQNNGV. With 5 bases removed from V and 5 bases from J, the gap between germline ends came to 28 bases. CDR3 bases: TGTGCCAGCAGCCTCCTTGGACGGCAGGGTTTGGGTCAGGACGAGCAGTACTTC. This sequence encodes CASSLLGRQGLGQDEQYF.

This clone has a single count. V usage is TRBV19 and J usage is TRBJ1-2; possibly TRBD1 for D (6 bases). V lost 4 bases and J lost 5, with 11 bases in between. The CDR3 loop spans 13 amino acids. CDR1 and CDR2 from the germline V gene are LNHDA and SQIVND (reference sequence). The CDR3 nucleotides are TGTGCCAGTAGTAAGGGGGTGGAGTATGGCTACACCTTC. Encoded protein: CASSKGVEYGYTF.

The J gene is TRBJ2-5, the V gene TRBV28, with 10 positions matching TRBD2. CDR3 length: 14 amino acids. In germline, CDR1 is MDHEN, CDR2 SYDVKM. V gave up 3 bases and J gave up 4 bases; unmatched junction bases: 2. Here the CDR3 reads CASSFSGRPETQYF. The DNA for the CDR3 is TGTGCCAGCAGTTTTAGCGGGAGGCCAGAGACCCAGTACTTC.

The chain uses TRBV7-3 and TRBJ2-2, with D unclear. Germline assignment: CDR1 SGHTA and CDR2 FQGTGA. The CDR3 contains 16 residues. V lost 5 bases to trimming and J lost 0 bases, with 13 bases between them. Here the CDR3 DNA reads TGTGCCAGCAGCCGCTCCGGTGGGGCGAACACCGGGGAGCTGTTTTTT. Its protein product is CASSRSGGANTGELFF.

This clone was seen once. The chain couples TRBV5-1 to TRBJ2-1; TRBD2 agrees at 8 bases. The CDR3 is 13 residues long. V shed 5 bases, J shed 7 bases, and the junction held 5 bases outside the gene matches. CDR1 and CDR2 (germline): SGHRS, YFSETQ. CDR3 bases: TGCGCCAGCAGTTTAATAGCGGGAAATGAGCAGTTCTTC. Residues: CASSLIAGNEQFF. The variable domain in full, with the rest retrieved from reference TRBV5-1 and TRBJ2-1, is KAGVTQTPRYLIKTRGQQVTLSCSPISGHRSVSWYQQTPGQGLQFLFEYFSETQRNKGNFPGRFSGRQFSNSRSEMNVSTLELGDSALYLCASSLIAGNEQFFGPGTRLTVL.

V gene TRBV6-1 combines with J gene TRBJ1-1; D not certain. Trimming took off 4 bases at V and 6 bases at J, with 12 bases between the two ends. The CDR3 sequence is 13 residues long. The germline gives CDR1 MNHNS, CDR2 SASEGT. Written as DNA, the CDR3 is TGTGCCAGCAGTGCTTCGGGTTCCGCTGAAGCTTTCTTT. Translation: CASSASGSAEAFF.

The chain uses TRBV27 and TRBJ1-6; D remains ambiguous. Trimming stripped 7 bases from V and 4 bases from J, with 5 bases between. The CDR3 extends over 12 amino acids. The germline V gene encodes CDR1 MNHEY and CDR2 SMNVEV (reference sequence). CDR3 in amino acids: CASTKYNSPLHF. CDR3 bases: TGTGCCAGCACGAAGTATAATTCACCCCTCCACTTT.

The rearrangement links TRBV5-1 to TRBJ2-1, with 8 nucleotides matching TRBD2. The trim removed 3 bases at V and 7 bases at J, leaving 3 bases unmatched. CDR3 length: 13 residues. Germline CDR1 reads SGHRS; CDR2 reads YFSETQ. The CDR3 region is CASSSLAGNEQFF. The CDR3 coding sequence is TGCGCCAGCAGCTCTTTAGCGGGAAATGAGCAGTTCTTC.

This clone has a handful of counts. This chain uses TRBV10-3 with TRBJ2-1, with D tentatively TRBD1 or TRBD2 (5 bases each). This CDR3 has 12 amino acids. With 11 bases removed from V and 7 bases from J, the gap between germline ends came to 15 bases. Germline values: CDR1 ENHRY, CDR2 SYGVKD. This chain's CDR3 is CASSGTINEQFF. The CDR3 bases are TGTGCCTCTTCGGGGACCATTAATGAGCAGTTCTTC.

The chain uses TRBV9 and TRBJ2-7, with D possibly being TRBD1 (5 bases). The ends were cut back, 1 base at V and 5 bases at J, with 16 bases in the middle. The CDR3 is 15 amino acids. Looked up from germline, CDR1 is SGDLS and CDR2 is YYNGEE. The CDR3 region is CASSVSLGASDEQYF. Here the CDR3 DNA reads TGTGCCAGCAGCGTATCTCTAGGGGCATCCGACGAGCAGTACTTC.